This T cell receptor beta chain was captured by sequencing in a study of T-cell reconstitution after alpha-beta-depleted transplantation in children. Library preparation (for TCRbeta) was performed with unique molecular identifiers. From the PCR reads, TCRdb called clonotypes with MiXCR, one entry per CDR3 protein. The table includes 85,000 to 120,000 distinct CDR3 sequences, 5% to 6% detected once. Trimming shortened V by 11 bases and J by 2 bases, and 14 bases separated the two germline ends. CDR1 and CDR2 from the germline V gene are WSHSY and SAAADI. The CDR3 has 13 amino acids. This clonotype came up a few times.

The genes are TRBV10-2 and TRBJ2-3, with a tentative D call TRBD1 (5 bases). The sample was PBMCs, mostly from graft donor cells, taken 60 days after TCRalphabeta/CD19-depleted stem cell transplant. This sequence was found in a female patient aged 2 to 10 who had a stem cell transplant for Fanconi anemia, so the T cells may come from the graft donor. CDR3 region: CALLGRNTDTQYF. CDR3 bases: TGCGCCCTCCTGGGGCGGAACACAGATACGCAGTATTTT.